This T cell receptor beta chain came from a study of CD8 T cells in Susac syndrome. Study findings and constraints: As the study acknowledged, the number of individuals who were part of its TCR sequencing and HLA analysis was relatively small.

RNA, at about 0.45 to 1 ug, was reverse transcribed with random hexamers. With immunoSEQ multiplex PCR, TCR beta CDR3 was amplified across 54 Vbeta and 13 Jbeta. TCRdb processed the immunoSEQ multiplex PCR reads anew with MiXCR; each CDR3 protein has one entry. The sample gives 200,000 or so distinct CDR3 sequences, 90% to 95% of which show up once; roughly 0.094% is in the top ten. Remarks on this clonotype: The antigen is not known.

The study sequenced TCR beta in blood CD8+ and CD4+ T cells. The origin of this receptor is a human donor with multiple sclerosis. Input material: CD4+ T cells from PBMCs.

Written as DNA, the CDR3 is TGTGCCAGCACCCGAGGGGGGACTGGGGAGACCCAGTACTTC. This encodes CASTRGGTGETQYF. The chain recombines TRBV7-2 with TRBJ2-5; D might be TRBD1 or TRBD2, each matching 6 bases. The V and J ends lost 7 bases and 5 bases respectively, with 17 bases between them. Germline CDR1 reads SGHTA; CDR2 reads FQGNSA. The CDR3 runs to 14 residues.